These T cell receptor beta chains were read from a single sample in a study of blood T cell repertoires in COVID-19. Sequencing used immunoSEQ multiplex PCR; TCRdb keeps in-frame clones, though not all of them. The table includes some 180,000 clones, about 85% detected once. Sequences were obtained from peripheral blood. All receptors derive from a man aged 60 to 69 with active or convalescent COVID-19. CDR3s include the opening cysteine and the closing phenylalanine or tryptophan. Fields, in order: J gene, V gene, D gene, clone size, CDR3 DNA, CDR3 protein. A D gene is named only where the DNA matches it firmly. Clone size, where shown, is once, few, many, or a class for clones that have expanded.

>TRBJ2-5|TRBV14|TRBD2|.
TGTGCCAGCAGCCAAGTGCGGGGGATACAAGAGACCCAGTACTTC
CASSQVRGIQETQYF
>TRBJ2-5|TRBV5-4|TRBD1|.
TGTGCCAGCAGCGTGGGACAGGGTCTGGGGGAGACCCAGTACTTC
CASSVGQGLGETQYF
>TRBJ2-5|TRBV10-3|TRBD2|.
TGTGCCATCGGGACTAGCGGGGGGGCCGGGGAGACCCAGTACTTC
CAIGTSGGAGETQYF
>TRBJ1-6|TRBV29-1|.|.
TGCAGCGCGACCTCCGGACAGATTAATTCACCCCTCCACTTT
CSATSGQINSPLHF
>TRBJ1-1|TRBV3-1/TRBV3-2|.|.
TGTGCCAGCAGCCATACAGGGATGACTGAAGCTTTCTTT
CASSHTGMTEAFF
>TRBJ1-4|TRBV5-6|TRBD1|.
TGTGCCAGCAGTTATGGACAGGGGAATGAAAAACTGTTTTTT
CASSYGQGNEKLFF
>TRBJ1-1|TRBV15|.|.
TGTGCCACCAGCACCAACACGAACACTGAAGCTTTCTTT
CATSTNTNTEAFF
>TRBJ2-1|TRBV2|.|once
TGTGCCAGCAGGTTAAAGGCGCGGGAGCAGTTCTTC
CASRLKAREQFF
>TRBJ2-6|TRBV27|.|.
TGTGCCAGCAGTAGGCAGGGCTATTTATCTGGGGCCAACGTCCTGACTTTC
CASSRQGYLSGANVLTF
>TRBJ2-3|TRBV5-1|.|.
TGCGCCAGCAGCTTGGGTGGCGGTACTAGCACAGATACGCAGTATTTT
CASSLGGGTSTDTQYF
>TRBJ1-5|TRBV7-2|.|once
TGTGCCAGCAGCTCCGGGGGGCAGCCCCAGCATTTT
CASSSGGQPQHF
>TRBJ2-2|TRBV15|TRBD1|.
TGTGCCACCAGCAGAGGGACAGGGGCGGTCACCGGGGAGCTGTTTTTT
CATSRGTGAVTGELFF
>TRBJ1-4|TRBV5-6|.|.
TGTGCCAGCAGCTTAGGACGATCGGGGGAAAAACTGTTTTTT
CASSLGRSGEKLFF
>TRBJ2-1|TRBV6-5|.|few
TGTGCCAGCGAGGGGGCGGCGGGGGGAGTGTATGAGCAGTTCTTC
CASEGAAGGVYEQFF
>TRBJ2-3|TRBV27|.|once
TGTGCCAGCAGTTCCTTGAGTAGCGGATTCACAGATACGCAGTATTTT
CASSSLSSGFTDTQYF
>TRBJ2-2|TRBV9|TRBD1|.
TGTGCCAGCAGCCAAAACCGGGACAGAAACACCGGGGAGCTGTTTTTT
CASSQNRDRNTGELFF
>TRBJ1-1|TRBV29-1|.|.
TGCAGCGCCCGCAGGGCGTTGATGAACACTGAAGCTTTCTTT
CSARRALMNTEAFF
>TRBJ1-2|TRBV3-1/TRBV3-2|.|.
TGTGCCAGCAGCCAAGATGGGGCAGTAGGAGGCTACACCTTC
CASSQDGAVGGYTF
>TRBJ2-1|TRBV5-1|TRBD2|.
TGCGCCAGCAGACTAGCGGGGGCCGACAATGAGCAGTTCTTC
CASRLAGADNEQFF